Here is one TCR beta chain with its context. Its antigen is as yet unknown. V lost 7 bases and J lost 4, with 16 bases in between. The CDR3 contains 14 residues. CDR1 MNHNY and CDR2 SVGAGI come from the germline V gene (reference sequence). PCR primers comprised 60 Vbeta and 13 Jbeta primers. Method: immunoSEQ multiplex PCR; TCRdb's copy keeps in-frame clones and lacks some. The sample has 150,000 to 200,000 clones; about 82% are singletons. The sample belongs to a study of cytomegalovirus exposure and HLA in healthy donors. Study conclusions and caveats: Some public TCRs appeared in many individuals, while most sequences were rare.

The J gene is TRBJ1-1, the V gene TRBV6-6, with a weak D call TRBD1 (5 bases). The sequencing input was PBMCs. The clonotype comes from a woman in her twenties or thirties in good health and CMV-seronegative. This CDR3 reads CASTQQAGSTEAFF. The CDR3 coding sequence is TGTGCCAGCACTCAACAGGCGGGATCCACTGAAGCTTTCTTT.